The entry below gives a single T cell receptor beta chain sequence along with its context. Clones were read by immunoSEQ multiplex PCR, and TCRdb kept only the in-frame ones, dropping some. In the table there are about 150,000 clones, roughly 89% of which are singletons. Sample time point: blood 2 weeks post-SBRT. Regarding treatment: 15 Gy SBRT to primary tumor, nephrectomy 4 weeks later. The CDR3 totals 15 residues. V dropped 4 bases and J dropped 1; count of bases not matched to a gene: 1. Germline V CDR1 and CDR2: LNHDA, SQIVND (reference sequence). This entry comes from a study of radiation and T cells in renal cell carcinoma.

This sample comprised blood, obtained from a patient whose treatment included radiotherapy and nephrectomy. V gene TRBV19 combines with J gene TRBJ2-5; 12 bases agree with TRBD2. The sequence was obtained from a woman aged 45-65 years with renal cell carcinoma. The CDR3: CASSTLAGGQETQYF. The DNA of the CDR3 is TGTGCCAGTAGTACACTAGCGGGGGGCCAAGAGACCCAGTACTTC.